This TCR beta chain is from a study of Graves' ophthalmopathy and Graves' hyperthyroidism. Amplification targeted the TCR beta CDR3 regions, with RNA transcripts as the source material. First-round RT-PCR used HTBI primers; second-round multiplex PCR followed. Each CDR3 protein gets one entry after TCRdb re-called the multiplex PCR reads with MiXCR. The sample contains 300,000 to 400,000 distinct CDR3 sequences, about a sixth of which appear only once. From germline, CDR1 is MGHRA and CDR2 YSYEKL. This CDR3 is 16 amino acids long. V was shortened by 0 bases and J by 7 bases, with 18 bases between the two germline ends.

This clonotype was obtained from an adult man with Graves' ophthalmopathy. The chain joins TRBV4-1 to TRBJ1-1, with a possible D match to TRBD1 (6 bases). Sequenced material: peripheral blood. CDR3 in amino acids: CASSQDGGLGEIEAFF. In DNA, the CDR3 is TGCGCCAGCAGCCAAGACGGGGGGCTGGGGGAGATTGAAGCTTTCTTT.